The TCR beta chain under discussion was sequenced for a study of tumor and adjacent non-tumor tissue in lung cancer (dated by TCRdb to the late 2010s). For the wider study: Of the cohort, 12 patients had adenocarcinoma, 2 had squamous cell carcinoma and 1 had small cell lung cancer. The approximately 15 enrolled patients, of whom roughly 10 were men and 5 were women, were aged about 30 to 85 years and were diagnosed with TNM stage I to III disease. Sequencing produced approximately 130 million productive TCRbeta reads in total, an average of approximately 4 million reads per sample. Using bulk TCRbeta repertoires from under 18 lung cancer patients, the study set lung tumor tissue side by side with matched distant non-tumor lung tissue. For each patient, one tumor sample and one normal lung sample were taken, giving under 35 paired specimens that underwent TCRbeta CDR3 sequencing. The paper as a whole reports these results and caveats: Significantly higher TCR diversity (inverse Simpson) was observed in tumor tissue than in normal lung tissue (approximately 430 vs 150, P = 0.0075, Mann-Whitney U test). The sequencing platform is not named in the methods, and unique molecular identifiers are not mentioned. Only around 14 patients were in the cohort, and the authors stated that larger samples and more detailed clinical data are needed. TCR diversity was significantly higher in younger patients, and greater tumor TCR diversity was associated with shorter overall survival and shorter disease-free survival. Peripheral blood was not sequenced, so blood TCRbeta repertoires in these lung cancer patients were not examined. In normal lung, the top 100 clones accounted for a significantly larger cumulative share of the repertoire than in tumor tissue.

The germline V gene sets CDR1 to MNHNS and CDR2 to SASEGT. The CDR3 covers 11 residues, taking in both the cysteine and the phenylalanine. Kept here is only the CDR3 DNA, which spans 33 bases and is read in frame from base 1. This clonotype has only one observation. This receptor's antigen is unknown. A junction end diverges from the germline sequence, so it may reflect a read error. RNA was extracted from bulk unsorted tissue and checked for quality with a NanoDrop ND-1000 and an Agilent 2100. Donors were newly diagnosed lung cancer patients admitted for thoracic surgery in China between August and November 2014, without prior chemotherapy. The study excluded patients who had received radiotherapy or chemotherapy before or who had another cancer at the same time. Surgical tissue pieces of about 1-2.1 cm3 were preserved in RNAlater solution and were kept at -80 degrees C until use. The library was produced with multiplex PCR. Reads for this sample came from an Illumina HiSeq 2500. TCRbeta libraries were built by three rounds of nested PCR using primers (Table S4), following protocols modified from ARM-PCR. Before sequencing, PCR products of 200-500 bp were excised from the gel and purified with the QIAquick gel extraction kit. From the authors' description of their analysis: Trimmomatic was used to clean the reads, FLASH was used to merge the reads into complete CDR3 sequences, and MiTCR was used to assign the reads to V(D)J germline segments. Clonal diversity was calculated as the inverse Simpson's index using VDJtools. Productive reads were defined as in-frame sequences without a premature stop codon. TCRdb cleaned the public reads at Q25 with fastp, built clones with MiXCR and kept in-frame beta chains. Rows merge per CDR3 protein into single entries with the most common DNA and genes. These V and J calls are TCRdb output, not the study's own analysis. The sample records around 79,000 distinct CDR3 sequences, roughly 72% of which are singletons. The biggest ten clones account for roughly 10% of the sample.

Here the chain combines TRBV6-1 and TRBJ2-7; D gene: possibly TRBD1, on 5 matching bases. This TCR was recovered from a woman aged 35 to 49 with non-small cell lung cancer. Sequenced input: lung tumor tissue. The nucleotide sequence reads TGTGCCGGCTGGGATAAGACAGTAGGGAACTTC. Translation gives CAGWDKTVGNF.